This paragraph reports one T cell receptor beta chain. This entry comes from a study of cytomegalovirus exposure and HLA in healthy donors. V trimming: 5 bases; J trimming: 7 bases; junction bases outside the gene matches: 8. CDR1 MNHNS and CDR2 SASEGT come from the germline V gene. The CDR3 loop spans 15 amino acids. PCR used 60 Vbeta primers and 13 Jbeta primers. The table came from immunoSEQ multiplex PCR; TCRdb's copy has only in-frame clones and leaves some out. The sample carries 120,000 or so clones, around 74% recorded once. The TCR originated in a woman between 45 and 65 years old in good health and CMV-seropositive. Sequencing was performed on PBMCs. The chain joins TRBV6-1 to TRBJ1-5; 10 nucleotides align to TRBD1. The CDR3 is CASSPTGDRGQPQHF. The CDR3 DNA reads TGTGCCAGCAGTCCCACCGGGGACAGGGGACAGCCCCAGCATTTT.